This T cell receptor (beta chain) stems from a study of radiotherapy plus CTLA-4 blockade in lung cancer. The CDR3 loop spans 16 amino acids. Germline-derived CDR1 and CDR2 are SGHVS and FNYEAQ. With 4 bases clipped from V and 0 bases from J, the junction kept 5 bases outside the gene matches. Clones were sequenced by immunoSEQ multiplex PCR, and TCRdb holds only the in-frame ones, with some missing. The data contain approximately 28,000 clones, roughly four fifths of them singletons. The chain uses TRBV7-6 and TRBJ1-1; 10 bases agree with TRBD1. The TCR comes from a human donor with non-small cell lung cancer who had stable disease on radiotherapy plus ipilimumab. The sample here was peripheral blood, taken from a patient treated with radiotherapy plus ipilimumab. This CDR3 is CASSYVTGGMNTEAFF. CDR3 coding DNA: TGTGCCAGCAGCTACGTGACAGGGGGCATGAACACTGAAGCTTTCTTT.